The T cell receptor beta chain under discussion was sequenced for a study of beta chain features in type 1 diabetes. Study-level findings and limits: Cells expressing TCR highly could be over-represented by cDNA sequencing.

In this sample, this clone turned up a few times. Antigen unknown. Expressed TCRB transcripts got sequenced, as all isolated RNA was reverse transcribed. The data were produced by immunoSEQ multiplex PCR, yet TCRdb's version contains in-frame clones alone and is incomplete. The sample holds tens of thousands of clones; around 50% are singletons and the top ten take roughly 0.25%. V lost 2 bases to trimming and J lost 3 bases, with 16 bases between them. Looked up from germline, CDR1 is LGHNA and CDR2 is YSLEER. The CDR3 contains 16 residues. The source is a woman aged 25 to 39 in good health. The genes are TRBV4-3 and TRBJ2-5; weak D call: TRBD2 (5 bases). The sequenced sample was stem cell memory CD4+ T cells from blood. The CDR3 DNA is TGCGCCAGCAGCCAATCCGAACTAGTTTTCGAAGAGACCCAGTACTTC. This sequence encodes CASSQSELVFEETQYF.